Reported below is one TCR beta chain. The data stem from a study of blood T cell repertoires in COVID-19. The wider study: The United States, Italy and Spain supplied acute and convalescent COVID-19 samples. T cells, B-cell-depleted T cells, or PBMCs provided the cDNA or gDNA that served as material.

V was trimmed by 3 bases and J by 5 bases, leaving 13 bases between them. This CDR3 has 13 amino acids. Germline V lookup: CDR1 DFQATT, CDR2 SNEGSKA (reference sequence). In the authors' workflow: Reference gene primer amplification yielded estimated nucleated cell counts. The assay was immunoSEQ multiplex PCR, and TCRdb's table has in-frame clones only and misses some. Clone size and V and J calls were adopted from that table, with D and trimming inferred from the DNA. The table includes 220,000 or so clones, 85% detected once. This sequence was found in a man in his forties or fifties who had recovered from COVID-19. Source material: peripheral blood. The chain combines TRBV20-1 with TRBJ1-2; D is perhaps TRBD1 (6 bases). CDR3 DNA sequence: TGCAGTGCTAGTAAGGGGGTCAGGTATGGCTACACCTTC. Translated: CSASKGVRYGYTF.